This TCR beta chain was retrieved from a study of response to subunit inactivated influenza vaccine. Study-wide results and limits: T cells newly recruited by each seasonal influenza vaccination are few, the authors suggested.

TCRdb reprocessed the RT-PCR reads via MiXCR and lists one record per CDR3 protein. The sample consists of hundreds of thousands of distinct CDR3 sequences, 7.5% to 8.5% of them appearing once. This clonotype was picked up a small number of times. Antigen: not known. The CDR3 extends over 12 amino acids. The V and J ends lost 7 bases and 15 bases respectively, with 16 bases between them. The germline gives CDR1 LGHNT, CDR2 FRNRAP. The TCR was taken from a man in his fifties or sixties who received an inactivated influenza vaccine. Sequenced here: PBMCs from blood, sampled roughly 24 months after vaccination. This chain links TRBV12-5 with TRBJ1-6; D not resolved. CDR3 protein: CASAVDGRHLHF. CDR3 coding DNA: TGTGCTAGTGCCGTGGACGGAAGACACCTCCACTTT.